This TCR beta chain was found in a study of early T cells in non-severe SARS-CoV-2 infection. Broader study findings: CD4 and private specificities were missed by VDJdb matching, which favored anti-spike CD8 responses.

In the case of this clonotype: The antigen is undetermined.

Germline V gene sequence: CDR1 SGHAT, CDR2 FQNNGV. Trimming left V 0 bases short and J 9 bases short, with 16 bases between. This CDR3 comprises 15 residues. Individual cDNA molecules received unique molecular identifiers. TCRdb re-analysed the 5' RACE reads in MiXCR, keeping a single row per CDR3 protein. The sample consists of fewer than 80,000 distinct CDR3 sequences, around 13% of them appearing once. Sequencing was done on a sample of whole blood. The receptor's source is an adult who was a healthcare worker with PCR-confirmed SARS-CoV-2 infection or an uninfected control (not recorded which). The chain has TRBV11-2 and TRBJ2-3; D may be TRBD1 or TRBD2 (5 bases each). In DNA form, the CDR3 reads TGTGCCAGCAGCTTAGATCCGGGACCGGCGGAAACGCAGTATTTT. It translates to CASSLDPGPAETQYF.